This T cell receptor (beta chain) was documented in a study of cytomegalovirus exposure and HLA in healthy donors. Trimming removed 7 bases from V and 7 bases from J, with 20 bases in between. This CDR3 region has 14 residues. Germline CDR1 MNHEY, CDR2 SMNVEV (reference sequence). Study-level findings and limits: Using a false discovery rate of 0.05, a later analysis showed that fewer than 20,000 TCR beta sequences were associated with HLA alleles. Some TCR beta chains (approximately 180 of them) were listed as cytomegalovirus-associated. Researchers reported that three CMV-associated chains were confirmed in vitro as CMV antigen-specific.

PCR involved 60 Vbeta and 13 Jbeta primers. The protocol was immunoSEQ multiplex PCR, while the TCRdb copy is restricted to in-frame clones and leaves out a portion. This table holds about 200,000 clones. As regards this clone: What it binds is not known.

The sequenced sample was PBMCs. The chain carries TRBV27 and TRBJ2-7; perhaps TRBD2 as D (6 bases). The source of this sequence is a girl aged 2 to 10 in good health and CMV-seropositive. The chain's CDR3 is CASIRGGPPSEQYF. The CDR3 DNA is TGTGCCAGCATTCGAGGAGGGCCCCCGTCTGAGCAGTACTTC.